This T cell receptor (beta chain) appears in the sequencing data of a study of blood T cell repertoires in COVID-19. Overall study: The United States, Italy and Spain provided the acute and convalescent COVID-19 samples. PBMCs, B-cell-depleted T cells, or T cells were the source of the cDNA or gDNA that made up the material.

CDR3 length: 14 amino acids. Germline loops: CDR1 SEHNR, CDR2 FQNEAQ (reference sequence). Unmatched junction bases numbered 5, after V lost 3 bases and J lost 8 bases. For this clone: Distinct nucleotide sequences in the sample also encode this CDR3.

Repertoires were generated with immunoSEQ multiplex PCR, while TCRdb's copy carries only in-frame clones and drops some. This table holds fewer than 200,000 clones, approximately 87% found once. The sequence came from a woman in her forties or fifties who had recovered from COVID-19. V and J are TRBV7-9 and TRBJ1-4; 8 positions agree with TRBD1. The source material was PBMCs or T cells enriched from blood (not recorded which). CDR3 bases: TGTGCCAGCAGCTTCGGGACAGGAGGGGAAAAACTGTTTTTT. The encoded protein is CASSFGTGGEKLFF.